The 7 T cell receptor beta chains reported below all come from one sample, sequenced in a study of cytomegalovirus exposure and HLA in healthy donors. The PCR had 60 Vbeta and 13 Jbeta primers. Profiling relied on immunoSEQ multiplex PCR, and the TCRdb table lists in-frame clones only, not all of them. This table has around 130,000 clones, over 75% appearing once. Material for sequencing was PBMCs. All receptors come from a woman between 40 and 55 years old in good health and CMV-seronegative.

The rearrangement links TRBV2 to TRBJ1-5; D is unresolved. The CDR3 loop spans 16 amino acids. The germline gives CDR1 SNHLY, CDR2 FYNNEI. V was cut by 1 base and J by 2 bases, with 12 bases left in between. This chain's CDR3 is CASSEGTPGGNQPQHF. Written as DNA, the CDR3 is TGTGCCAGCAGTGAAGGGACCCCGGGAGGCAATCAGCCCCAGCATTTT.

The chain is built from TRBV20-1 and TRBJ2-3; no clear D. CDR1 is DFQATT, CDR2 SNEGSKA, per germline (reference sequence). This CDR3 has 11 residues. Trimming shortened V by 4 bases and J by 1 base, and 3 bases separated the two germline ends. This chain's CDR3 is CSATRTDTQYF. Here the CDR3 DNA reads TGCAGTGCTACTCGCACAGATACGCAGTATTTT.

This rearrangement joins TRBV6-1 to TRBJ2-7, with D tentatively TRBD1 (5 bases). Between the trimmed V and J ends, which lost 2 bases and 3 bases, there was a span of 11 bases. CDR1 is MNHNS, CDR2 SASEGT, per germline. The CDR3 contains 14 residues. The CDR3 DNA follows: TGTGCCAGCAGTGAATACCAGGGATACTACGAGCAGTACTTC. It yields the protein CASSEYQGYYEQYF.

V and J are TRBV30 and TRBJ2-1, with D possibly matching TRBD2 (6 bases). The V gene lost 5 bases and the J gene lost 8 bases, with 13 bases spanning the gap. This CDR3 has 12 residues. The germline CDR1 and CDR2 sequences are GTSNPN and SVGIG (reference sequence). The CDR3 here is CAWDPGGYEQFF. As DNA, the CDR3 is TGTGCCTGGGATCCCGGGGGATATGAGCAGTTCTTC.

The V and J genes are TRBV7-9 and TRBJ1-2; a possible D gene is TRBD1 (6 bases). With 1 base removed from V and 5 bases from J, the gap between germline ends came to 20 bases. Germline values: CDR1 SEHNR, CDR2 FQNEAQ (reference sequence). The CDR3 totals 17 residues. For the CDR3, the DNA is TGTGCCAGCAGCTTAGACGGCGCAGGGGCGGTGGGGTATGGCTACACCTTC. Its translation: CASSLDGAGAVGYGYTF.

V gene TRBV10-3 combines with J gene TRBJ2-5; possibly TRBD2 for D (6 bases). V gave up 3 bases and J gave up 2 bases, with 13 bases separating them. CDR3 length equals 15 residues. Germline CDR1 is ENHRY and CDR2 is SYGVKD. DNA for the CDR3: TGTGCCATCAGTGACGGGCTAGCGCGACAAGAGACCCAGTACTTC. Residues: CAISDGLARQETQYF.

The chain combines TRBV6-5 with TRBJ2-3, with D uncertain. The V end lost 6 bases, the J end lost 7 bases, and 11 bases lay between the germline ends. The CDR3 totals 12 residues. Per the germline V gene, CDR1 is MNHEY and CDR2 is SVGAGI. The CDR3 DNA sequence: TGTGCCAGCAGACGTGATGCGCATACGCAGTATTTT. Its protein is CASRRDAHTQYF.